This T cell receptor (beta chain) was recovered during a study of T cells after yellow fever vaccination. Study-wide context: Fractions containing few cells were prepared with SMART-Seq v4 Ultra Low Input.

Study-wide findings and caveats: Most primary-vaccination clones recurred post-booster (more than 95% CD4, just over 85% CD8). Within FACS-sorted repertoires, abundant clonotypes contaminating from the bulk population could be present.

This clonotype was counted between two and nine times. The antigen remains unidentified. This CDR3 region has 16 residues. The study made its TCR cDNA through 5'RACE template switching. That step introduced a universal primer site along with UMIs. One entry per CDR3 protein results from TCRdb running MiXCR on the 5' RACE reads. The sample contains roughly 160,000 distinct CDR3 sequences, approximately 10% of which appear only once. The receptor's source is a man aged 18 to 29 who received the YFV17D yellow fever vaccine. The chain has TRBV21-1 and TRBJ1-3. TRBV21-1 is a known pseudogene. The material was CD8+ T cells sorted from PBMCs, obtained 45 days after the yellow fever booster vaccination. CDR3 nucleotide sequence: TGTGCCAGCAGCAAAGACTACGGAGCCTCTGGAAACACCATATATTTT. Translating gives CASSKDYGASGNTIYF.